This T cell receptor (beta chain) was identified during a study of blood T cell repertoires in COVID-19. About the research overall: Samples came from the United States, Italy and Spain, spanning acute and convalescent COVID-19. Nucleic acid was either cDNA or gDNA, and it came from T cells, B-cell-depleted T cells, or PBMCs.

Per the study methods: Scientists estimated how many nucleated cells there were by amplifying reference gene primers. Libraries were prepared by immunoSEQ multiplex PCR; TCRdb keeps only in-frame clonotypes and omits some of them. V and J calls and clone size come straight from that table; D and trimming were deduced from the DNA. The repertoire holds some 220,000 clones, roughly 84% seen once, with 9.7% in the top ten. The germline CDR1 and CDR2 sequences are DFQATT and SNEGSKA (reference sequence). The CDR3 has 11 amino acids. The V segment lost 8 bases and the J segment 4 bases; nucleotides outside the gene matches: 3.

This chain uses TRBV20-1 with TRBJ2-5; 8 positions match TRBD1. The receptor's source is a man in his forties or fifties with active or convalescent COVID-19. The sequencing input was peripheral blood. The DNA for the CDR3 is TGCAGTCTGGGACAGGCAGAGACCCAGTACTTC. Its translation is CSLGQAETQYF.